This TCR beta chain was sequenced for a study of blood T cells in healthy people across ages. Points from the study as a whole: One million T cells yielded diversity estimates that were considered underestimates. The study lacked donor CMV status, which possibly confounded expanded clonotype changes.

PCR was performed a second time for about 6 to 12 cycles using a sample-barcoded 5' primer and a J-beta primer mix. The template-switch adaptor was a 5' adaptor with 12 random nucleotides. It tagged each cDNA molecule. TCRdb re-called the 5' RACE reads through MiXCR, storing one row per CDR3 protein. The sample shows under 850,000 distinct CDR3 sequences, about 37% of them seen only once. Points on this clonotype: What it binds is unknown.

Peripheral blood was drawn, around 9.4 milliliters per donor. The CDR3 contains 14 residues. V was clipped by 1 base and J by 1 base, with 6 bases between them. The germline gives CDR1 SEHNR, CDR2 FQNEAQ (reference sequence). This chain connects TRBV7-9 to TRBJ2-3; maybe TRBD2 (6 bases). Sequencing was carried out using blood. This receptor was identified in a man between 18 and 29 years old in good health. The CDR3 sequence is CASSLGEGTDTQYF. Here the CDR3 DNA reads TGTGCCAGCAGCTTAGGGGAGGGCACAGATACGCAGTATTTT.